This T cell receptor (beta chain) came from a study of blood T cell repertoires in COVID-19. Study-level information: COVID-19 samples from acute and convalescent phases originated in the United States, Italy and Spain. The analysed material was cDNA or gDNA that came from T cells, B-cell-depleted T cells, or PBMCs.

Per the study methods: Reference gene primers were amplified, and this amplification served to estimate nucleated cell counts. Some clones are missing from TCRdb's copy, which holds only in-frame ones; the method was immunoSEQ multiplex PCR. The V and J calls and clone size were taken over from that table, and D and trimming were inferred from the DNA. The data hold around 160,000 clones, with approximately 86% observed a single time. CDR3 length: 14 residues. Germline V gene lookup returns CDR1 SGHRS and CDR2 YFSETQ. V dropped 4 bases and J dropped 1 base, with 11 bases sitting between them. This clonotype was obtained from a man aged 60 to 75 with acute or convalescent COVID-19. The J gene is TRBJ1-1, the V gene TRBV5-1, with D tentatively TRBD1 (5 bases). Material for sequencing was peripheral blood. Written as DNA, the CDR3 is TGCGCCAGCAGCCAGACGACAGCGAACACTGAAGCTTTCTTT. Amino acids: CASSQTTANTEAFF.